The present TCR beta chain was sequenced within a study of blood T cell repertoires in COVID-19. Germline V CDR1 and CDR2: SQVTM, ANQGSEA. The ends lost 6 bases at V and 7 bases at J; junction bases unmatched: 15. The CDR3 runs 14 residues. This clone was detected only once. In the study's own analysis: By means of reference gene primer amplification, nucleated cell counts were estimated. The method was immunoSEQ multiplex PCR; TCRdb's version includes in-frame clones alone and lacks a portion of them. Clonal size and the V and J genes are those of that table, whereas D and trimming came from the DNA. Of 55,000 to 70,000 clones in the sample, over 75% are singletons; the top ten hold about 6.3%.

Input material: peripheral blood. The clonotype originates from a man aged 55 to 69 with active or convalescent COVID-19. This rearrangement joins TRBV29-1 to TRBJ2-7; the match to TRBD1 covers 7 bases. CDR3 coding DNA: TGCAGCGTGAAGGGGACAGCCGTGGGCTTGGAGCAGTACTTC. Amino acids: CSVKGTAVGLEQYF.